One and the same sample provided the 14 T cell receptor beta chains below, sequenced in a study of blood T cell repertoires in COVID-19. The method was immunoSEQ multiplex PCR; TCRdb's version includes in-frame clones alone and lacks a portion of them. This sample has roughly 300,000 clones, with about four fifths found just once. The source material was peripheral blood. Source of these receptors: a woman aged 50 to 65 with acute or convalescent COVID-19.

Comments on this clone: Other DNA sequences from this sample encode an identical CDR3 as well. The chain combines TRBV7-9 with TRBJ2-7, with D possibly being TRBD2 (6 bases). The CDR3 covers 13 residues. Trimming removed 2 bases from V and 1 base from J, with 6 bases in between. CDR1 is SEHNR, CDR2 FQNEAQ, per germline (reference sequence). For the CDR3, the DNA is TGTGCCAGCAGCTTACGGGGGTCCTACGAGCAGTACGTC. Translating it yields CASSLRGSYEQYV.

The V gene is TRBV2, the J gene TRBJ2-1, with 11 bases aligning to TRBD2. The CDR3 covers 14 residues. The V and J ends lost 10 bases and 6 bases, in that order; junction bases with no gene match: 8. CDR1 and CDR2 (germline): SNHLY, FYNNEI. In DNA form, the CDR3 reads TGTGCCACCAAGAGAACTAGCGGGAGCAATGAGCAGTTCTTC. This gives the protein CATKRTSGSNEQFF.

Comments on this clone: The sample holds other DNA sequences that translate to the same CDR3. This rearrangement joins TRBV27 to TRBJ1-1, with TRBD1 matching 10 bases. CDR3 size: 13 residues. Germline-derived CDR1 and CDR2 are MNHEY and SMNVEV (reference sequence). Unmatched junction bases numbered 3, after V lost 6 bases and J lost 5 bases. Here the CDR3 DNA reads TGTGCCAGCAGGAGGACAGGGGGAACTGAAGCTTTCTTT. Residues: CASRRTGGTEAFF.

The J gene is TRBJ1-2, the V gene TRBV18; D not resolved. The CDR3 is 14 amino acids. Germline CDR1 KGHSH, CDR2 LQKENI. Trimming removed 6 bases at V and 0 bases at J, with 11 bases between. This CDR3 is CASSSEGTNYGYTF. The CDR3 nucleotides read TGTGCCAGCTCTTCCGAGGGCACTAACTATGGCTACACCTTC.

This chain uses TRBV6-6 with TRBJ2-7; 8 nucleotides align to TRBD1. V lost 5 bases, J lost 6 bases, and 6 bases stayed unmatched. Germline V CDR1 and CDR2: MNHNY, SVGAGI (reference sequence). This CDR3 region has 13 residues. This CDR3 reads CASSGDRLGEQYV. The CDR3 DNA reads TGTGCCAGCAGTGGGGACAGGCTTGGCGAGCAGTACGTC.

The CDR3 bases are TGTGCCAGCTCCCGGGATTTCAAAGAGACCCAGTACTTC. This translates into CASSRDFKETQYF. V and J are TRBV18 and TRBJ2-5; TRBD2 is a possible D gene (5 bases). Germline V gene sequence: CDR1 KGHSH, CDR2 LQKENI. The CDR3 contains 13 residues. V lost 6 bases and J 3 bases, leaving 11 bases between the germline ends.

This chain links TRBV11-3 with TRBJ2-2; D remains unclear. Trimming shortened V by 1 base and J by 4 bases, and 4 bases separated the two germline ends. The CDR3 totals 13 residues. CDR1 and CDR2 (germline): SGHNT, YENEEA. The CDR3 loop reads CASSLAGTGELFF. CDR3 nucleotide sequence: TGTGCCAGCAGCTTAGCGGGCACCGGGGAGCTGTTTTTT.

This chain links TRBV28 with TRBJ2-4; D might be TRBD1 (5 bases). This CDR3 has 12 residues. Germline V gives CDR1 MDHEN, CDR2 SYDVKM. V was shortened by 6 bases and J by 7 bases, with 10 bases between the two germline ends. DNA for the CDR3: TGTGCCAGCAGCAACAGGCGGAACATTCAGTACTTC. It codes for CASSNRRNIQYF.

CDR3 region: CSGGRDGTGELFF. The CDR3 DNA is TGCAGCGGAGGGAGGGACGGCACCGGGGAGCTGTTTTTT. The V and J genes are TRBV29-1 and TRBJ2-2, with 7 bases identical to TRBD2. CDR1 is SQVTM and CDR2 is ANQGSEA in the germline V gene. V shed 7 bases and J 4 bases; nucleotides not matched to a gene: 6. This CDR3 contains 13 residues.

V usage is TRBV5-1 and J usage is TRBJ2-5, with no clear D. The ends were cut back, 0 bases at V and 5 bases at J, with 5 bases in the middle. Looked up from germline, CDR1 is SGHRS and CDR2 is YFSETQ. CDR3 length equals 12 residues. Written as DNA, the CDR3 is TGCGCCAGCAGCTTGGGGCGGGAGACCCAGTACTTC. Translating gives CASSLGRETQYF.

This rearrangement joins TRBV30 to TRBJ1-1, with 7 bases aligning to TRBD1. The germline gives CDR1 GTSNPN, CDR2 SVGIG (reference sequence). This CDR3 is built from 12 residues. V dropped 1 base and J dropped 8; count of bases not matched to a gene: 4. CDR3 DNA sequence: TGTGCCTGGAGTGACCGGGACAGAGAAGCTTTCTTT. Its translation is CAWSDRDREAFF.

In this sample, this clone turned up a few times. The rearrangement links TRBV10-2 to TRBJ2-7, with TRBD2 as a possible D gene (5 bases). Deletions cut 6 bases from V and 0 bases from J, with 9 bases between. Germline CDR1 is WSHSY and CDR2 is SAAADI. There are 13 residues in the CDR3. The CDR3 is CASSGVRSYEQYV. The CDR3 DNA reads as TGCGCCAGCAGCGGGGTTCGCTCCTACGAGCAGTACGTC.

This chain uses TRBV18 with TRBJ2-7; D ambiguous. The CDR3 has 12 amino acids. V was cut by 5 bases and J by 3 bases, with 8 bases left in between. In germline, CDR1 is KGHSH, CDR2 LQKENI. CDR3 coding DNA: TGTGCCAGCTCATTAGATTACTACGAGCAGTACTTC. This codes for CASSLDYYEQYF.

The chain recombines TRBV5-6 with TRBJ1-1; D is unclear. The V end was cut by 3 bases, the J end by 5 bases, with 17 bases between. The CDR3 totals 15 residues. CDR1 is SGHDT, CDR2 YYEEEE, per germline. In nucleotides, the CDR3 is TGTGCCAGCAGCTCCCTAGTTGGGAGTGGAACTGAAGCTTTCTTT. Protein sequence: CASSSLVGSGTEAFF.